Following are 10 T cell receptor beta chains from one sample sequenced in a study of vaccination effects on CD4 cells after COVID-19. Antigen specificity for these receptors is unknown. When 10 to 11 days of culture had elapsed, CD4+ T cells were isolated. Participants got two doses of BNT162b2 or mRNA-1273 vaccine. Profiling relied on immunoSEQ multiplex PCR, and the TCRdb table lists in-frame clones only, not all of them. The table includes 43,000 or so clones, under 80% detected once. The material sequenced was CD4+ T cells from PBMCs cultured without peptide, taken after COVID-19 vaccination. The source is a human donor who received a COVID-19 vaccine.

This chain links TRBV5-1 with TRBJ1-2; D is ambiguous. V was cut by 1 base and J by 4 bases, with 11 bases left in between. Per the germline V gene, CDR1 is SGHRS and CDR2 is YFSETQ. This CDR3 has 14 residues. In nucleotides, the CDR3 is TGCGCCAGCAGCTTGATGTCCCAGATCTATGGCTACACCTTC. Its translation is CASSLMSQIYGYTF. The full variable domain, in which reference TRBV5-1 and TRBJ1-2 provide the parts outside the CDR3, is KAGVTQTPRYLIKTRGQQVTLSCSPISGHRSVSWYQQTPGQGLQFLFEYFSETQRNKGNFPGRFSGRQFSNSRSEMNVSTLELGDSALYLCASSLMSQIYGYTFGSGTRLTVV.

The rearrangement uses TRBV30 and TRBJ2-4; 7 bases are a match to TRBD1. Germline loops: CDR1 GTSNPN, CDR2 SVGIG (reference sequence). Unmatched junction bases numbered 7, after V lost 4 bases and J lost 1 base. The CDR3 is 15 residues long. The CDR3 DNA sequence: TGTGCCTGGACCCTTACAGGGGTCGCCAAAAACATTCAGTACTTC. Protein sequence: CAWTLTGVAKNIQYF.

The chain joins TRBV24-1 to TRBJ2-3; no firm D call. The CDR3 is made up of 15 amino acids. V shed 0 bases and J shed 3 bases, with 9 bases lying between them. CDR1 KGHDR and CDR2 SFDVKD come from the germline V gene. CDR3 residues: CATSDLRDKTDTQYF. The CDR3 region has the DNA TGTGCCACCAGTGATTTGCGAGACAAAACAGATACGCAGTATTTT.

The CDR3 is CASSLAGGYPSTDTQYF. In DNA, the CDR3 is TGTGCCAGCAGCTTAGCGGGAGGTTACCCTAGCACAGATACGCAGTATTTT. The chain recombines TRBV7-7 with TRBJ2-3; possible D gene TRBD2, 6 bases. The V and J ends lost 0 bases and 0 bases respectively, with 13 bases between them. Germline values: CDR1 SSHAT, CDR2 FNYEAQ (reference sequence). CDR3 length: 17 amino acids.

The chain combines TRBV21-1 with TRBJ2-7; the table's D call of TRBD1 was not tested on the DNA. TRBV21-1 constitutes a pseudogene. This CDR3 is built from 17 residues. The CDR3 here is CASSKRGIGTGSHEQYF. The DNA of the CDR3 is TGTGCCAGCAGCAAACGAGGTATCGGGACAGGGTCCCACGAGCAGTACTTC.

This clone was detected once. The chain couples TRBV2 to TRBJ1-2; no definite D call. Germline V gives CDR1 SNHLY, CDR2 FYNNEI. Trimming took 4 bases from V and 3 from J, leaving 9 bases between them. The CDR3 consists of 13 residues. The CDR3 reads CASSVGIDYGYTF. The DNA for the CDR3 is TGTGCCAGCAGTGTGGGTATCGACTATGGCTACACCTTC.

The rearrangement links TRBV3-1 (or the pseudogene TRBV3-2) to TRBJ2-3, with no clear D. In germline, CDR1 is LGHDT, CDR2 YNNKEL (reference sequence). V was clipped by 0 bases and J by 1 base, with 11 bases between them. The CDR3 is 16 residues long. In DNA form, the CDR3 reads TGTGCCAGCAGCCAAGATTTTGGGTCAGGCACAGATACGCAGTATTTT. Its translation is CASSQDFGSGTDTQYF.

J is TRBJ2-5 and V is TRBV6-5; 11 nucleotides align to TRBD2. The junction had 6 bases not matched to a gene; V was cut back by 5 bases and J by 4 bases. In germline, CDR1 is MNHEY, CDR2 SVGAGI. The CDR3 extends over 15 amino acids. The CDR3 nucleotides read TGTGCCAGCAGTACCGGGACTAGCGGTGGAGAGACCCAGTACTTC. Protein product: CASSTGTSGGETQYF.

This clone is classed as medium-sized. CDR3 bases: TGCAGCGTCGACGGTAAAGGTGGAGGTCAGCAGTACTTC. It is translated as CSVDGKGGGQQYF. The rearrangement links TRBV29-1 to TRBJ2-7, with D maybe TRBD2 (5 bases). The CDR3 has 13 amino acids. Germline values: CDR1 SQVTM, CDR2 ANQGSEA. Deletions cut 6 bases from V and 8 bases from J, with 20 bases between.

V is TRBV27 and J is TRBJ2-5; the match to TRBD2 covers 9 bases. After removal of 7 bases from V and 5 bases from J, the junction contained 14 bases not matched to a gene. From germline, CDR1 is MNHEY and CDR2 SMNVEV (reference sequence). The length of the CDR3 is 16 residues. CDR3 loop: CASTRQAGGPRETQYF. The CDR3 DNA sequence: TGTGCCAGCACCCGCCAGGCGGGAGGGCCCAGGGAGACCCAGTACTTC.